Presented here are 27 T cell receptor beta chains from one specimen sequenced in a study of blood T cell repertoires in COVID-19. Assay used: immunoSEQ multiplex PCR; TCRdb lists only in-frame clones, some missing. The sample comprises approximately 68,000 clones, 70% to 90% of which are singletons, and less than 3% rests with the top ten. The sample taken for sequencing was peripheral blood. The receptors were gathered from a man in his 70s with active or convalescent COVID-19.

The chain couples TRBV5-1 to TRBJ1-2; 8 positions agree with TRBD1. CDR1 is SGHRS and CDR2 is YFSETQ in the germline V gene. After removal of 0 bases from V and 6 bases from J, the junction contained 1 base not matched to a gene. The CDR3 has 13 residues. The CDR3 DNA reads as TGCGCCAGCAGCTTGGACAGGGGGGATGGCTACACCTTC. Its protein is CASSLDRGDGYTF.

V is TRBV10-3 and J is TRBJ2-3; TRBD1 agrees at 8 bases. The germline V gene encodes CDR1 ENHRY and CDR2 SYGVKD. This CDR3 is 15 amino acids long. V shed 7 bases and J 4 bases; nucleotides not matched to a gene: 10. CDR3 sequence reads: CAITPGQGGADTQYF. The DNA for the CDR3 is TGTGCCATCACCCCCGGACAGGGTGGCGCAGATACGCAGTATTTT.

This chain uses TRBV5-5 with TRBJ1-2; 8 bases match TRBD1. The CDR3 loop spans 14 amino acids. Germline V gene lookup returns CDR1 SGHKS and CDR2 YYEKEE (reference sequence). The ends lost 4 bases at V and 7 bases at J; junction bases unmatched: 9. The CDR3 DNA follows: TGTGCCAGCAGCCCAGGACAGGGAAGGGCTGGCTACACCTTC. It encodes CASSPGQGRAGYTF.

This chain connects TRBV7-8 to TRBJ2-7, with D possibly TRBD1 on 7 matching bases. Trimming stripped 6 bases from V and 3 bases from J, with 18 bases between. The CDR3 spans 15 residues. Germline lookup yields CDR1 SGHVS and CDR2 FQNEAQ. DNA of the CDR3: TGTGCCAGCAGGCGGGACAGTTACGGTGACTACGAGCAGTACTTC. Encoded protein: CASRRDSYGDYEQYF.

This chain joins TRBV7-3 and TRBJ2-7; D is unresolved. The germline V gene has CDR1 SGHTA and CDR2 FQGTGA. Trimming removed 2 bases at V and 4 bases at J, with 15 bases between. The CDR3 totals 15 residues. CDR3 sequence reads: CASSLYPSEPYEQYF. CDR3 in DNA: TGTGCCAGCAGCTTATACCCTTCCGAGCCATACGAGCAGTACTTC. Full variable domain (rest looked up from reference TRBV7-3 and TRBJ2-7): GAGVSQTPSNKVTEKGKYVELRCDPISGHTALYWYRQSLGQGPEFLIYFQGTGAADDSGLPNDRFFAVRPEGSVSTLKIQRTERGDSAVYLCASSLYPSEPYEQYFGPGTRLTVT.

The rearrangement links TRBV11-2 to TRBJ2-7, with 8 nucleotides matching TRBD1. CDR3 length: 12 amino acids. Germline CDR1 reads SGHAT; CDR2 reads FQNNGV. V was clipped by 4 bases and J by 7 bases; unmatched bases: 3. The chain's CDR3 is CASSSQGVEQYF. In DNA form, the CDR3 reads TGTGCCAGCAGCTCACAGGGGGTTGAGCAGTACTTC. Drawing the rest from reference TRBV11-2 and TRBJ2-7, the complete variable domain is EAGVAQSPRYKIIEKRQSVAFWCNPISGHATLYWYQQILGQGPKLLIQFQNNGVVDDSQLPKDRFSAERLKGVDSTLKIQPAKLEDSAVYLCASSSQGVEQYFGPGTRLTVT.

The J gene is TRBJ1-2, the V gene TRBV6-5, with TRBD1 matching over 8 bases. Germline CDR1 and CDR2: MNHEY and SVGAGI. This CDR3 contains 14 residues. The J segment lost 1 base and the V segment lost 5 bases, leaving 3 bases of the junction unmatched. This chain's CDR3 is CASSPDRDNYGYTF. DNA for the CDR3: TGTGCCAGCAGTCCGGACAGGGATAACTATGGCTACACCTTC.

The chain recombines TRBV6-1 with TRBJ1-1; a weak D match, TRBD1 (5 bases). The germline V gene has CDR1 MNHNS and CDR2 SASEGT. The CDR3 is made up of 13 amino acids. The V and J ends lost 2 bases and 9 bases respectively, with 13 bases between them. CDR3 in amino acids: CASSERPTVKAFF. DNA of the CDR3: TGTGCCAGCAGTGAACGGCCGACAGTTAAAGCTTTCTTT.

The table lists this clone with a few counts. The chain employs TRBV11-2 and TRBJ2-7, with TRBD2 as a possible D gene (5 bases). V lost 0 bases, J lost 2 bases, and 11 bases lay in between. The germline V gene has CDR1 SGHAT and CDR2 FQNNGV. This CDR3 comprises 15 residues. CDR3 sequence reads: CASSLDSVTAYEQYF. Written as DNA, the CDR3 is TGTGCCAGCAGCTTAGATAGCGTCACCGCCTACGAGCAGTACTTC.

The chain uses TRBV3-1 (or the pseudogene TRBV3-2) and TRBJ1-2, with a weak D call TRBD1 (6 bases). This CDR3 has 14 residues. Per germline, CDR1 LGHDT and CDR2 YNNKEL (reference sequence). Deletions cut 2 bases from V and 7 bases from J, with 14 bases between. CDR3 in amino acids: CASSQRTALSGYTF. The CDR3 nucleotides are TGTGCCAGCAGCCAACGGACAGCCCTTAGTGGCTACACCTTC.

CDR3 amino acids: CASSKGLALDTQYF. The CDR3 DNA reads as TGTGCCAGTAGTAAGGGACTAGCATTGGATACGCAGTATTTT. This chain connects TRBV19 to TRBJ2-3, with 9 bases matching TRBD2. The CDR3 runs 14 residues. Looked up from germline, CDR1 is LNHDA and CDR2 is SQIVND (reference sequence). V trimming: 4 bases; J trimming: 6 bases; junction bases outside the gene matches: 5.

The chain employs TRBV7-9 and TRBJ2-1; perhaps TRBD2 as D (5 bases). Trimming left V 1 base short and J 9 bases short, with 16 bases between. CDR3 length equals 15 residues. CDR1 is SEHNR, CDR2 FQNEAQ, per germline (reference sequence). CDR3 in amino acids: CASSLDGLPFAEQFF. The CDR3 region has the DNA TGTGCCAGCAGCTTAGATGGACTGCCCTTCGCTGAGCAGTTCTTC.

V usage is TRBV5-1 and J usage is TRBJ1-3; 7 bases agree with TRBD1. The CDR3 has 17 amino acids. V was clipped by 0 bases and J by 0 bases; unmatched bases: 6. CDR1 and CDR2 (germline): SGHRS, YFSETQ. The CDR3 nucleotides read TGCGCCAGCAGCTTGGCCGGGACAGCAAGCTCTGGAAACACCATATATTTT. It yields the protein CASSLAGTASSGNTIYF.

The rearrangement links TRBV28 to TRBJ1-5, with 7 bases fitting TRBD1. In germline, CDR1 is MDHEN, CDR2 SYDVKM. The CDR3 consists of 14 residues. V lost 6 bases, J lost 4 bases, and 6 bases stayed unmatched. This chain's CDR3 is CASRRQGGNQPQHF. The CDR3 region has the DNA TGTGCCAGCAGGAGACAGGGTGGGAATCAGCCCCAGCATTTT.

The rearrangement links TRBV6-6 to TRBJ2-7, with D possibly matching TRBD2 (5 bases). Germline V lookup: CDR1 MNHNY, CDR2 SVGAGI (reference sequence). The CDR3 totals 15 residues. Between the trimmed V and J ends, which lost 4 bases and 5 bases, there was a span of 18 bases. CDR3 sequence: CASSSPEGPLDEQYF. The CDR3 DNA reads TGTGCCAGCAGTTCCCCAGAGGGCCCTCTGGACGAGCAGTACTTC.

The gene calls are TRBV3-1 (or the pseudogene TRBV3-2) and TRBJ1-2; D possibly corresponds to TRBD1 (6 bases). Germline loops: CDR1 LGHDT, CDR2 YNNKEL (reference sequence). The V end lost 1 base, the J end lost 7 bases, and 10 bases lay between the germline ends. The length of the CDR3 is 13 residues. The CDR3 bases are TGTGCCAGCAGCCAAGGGGGGCTAAGTGGCTACACCTTC. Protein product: CASSQGGLSGYTF.

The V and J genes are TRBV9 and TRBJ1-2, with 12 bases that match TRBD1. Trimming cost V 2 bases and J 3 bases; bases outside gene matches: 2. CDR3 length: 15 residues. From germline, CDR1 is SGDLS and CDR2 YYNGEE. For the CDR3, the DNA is TGTGCCAGCAGCGTCGGGACAGGGGGCCACTATGGCTACACCTTC. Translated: CASSVGTGGHYGYTF.

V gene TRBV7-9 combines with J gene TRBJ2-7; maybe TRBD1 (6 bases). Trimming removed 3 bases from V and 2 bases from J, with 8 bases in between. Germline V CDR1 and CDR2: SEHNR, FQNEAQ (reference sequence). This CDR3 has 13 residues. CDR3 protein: CASSFGQTYEQYF. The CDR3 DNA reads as TGTGCCAGCAGCTTCGGACAGACCTACGAGCAGTACTTC.

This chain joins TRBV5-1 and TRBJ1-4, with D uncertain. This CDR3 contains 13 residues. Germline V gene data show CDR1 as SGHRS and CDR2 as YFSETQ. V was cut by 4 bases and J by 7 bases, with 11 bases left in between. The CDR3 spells CASSLAGGEKLFF. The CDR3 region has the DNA TGCGCCAGCAGCCTGGCGGGAGGTGAAAAACTGTTTTTT.

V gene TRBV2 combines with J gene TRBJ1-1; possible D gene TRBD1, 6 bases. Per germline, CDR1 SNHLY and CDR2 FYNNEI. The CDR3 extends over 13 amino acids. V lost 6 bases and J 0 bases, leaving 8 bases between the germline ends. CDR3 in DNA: TGTGCCAGCAGCGGACAGATGAACACTGAAGCTTTCTTT. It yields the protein CASSGQMNTEAFF.

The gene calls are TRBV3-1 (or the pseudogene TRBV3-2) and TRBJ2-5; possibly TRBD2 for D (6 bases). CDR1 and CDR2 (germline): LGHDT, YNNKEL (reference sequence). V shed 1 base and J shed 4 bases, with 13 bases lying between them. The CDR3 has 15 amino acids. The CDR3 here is CASSQVALAVETQYF. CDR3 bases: TGTGCCAGCAGCCAAGTCGCACTAGCCGTAGAGACCCAGTACTTC.

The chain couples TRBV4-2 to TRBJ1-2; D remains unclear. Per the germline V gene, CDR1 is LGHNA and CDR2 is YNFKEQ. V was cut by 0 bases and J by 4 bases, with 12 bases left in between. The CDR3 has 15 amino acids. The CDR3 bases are TGTGCCAGCAGCCAAGATCAGGAGGGCCTCTATGGCTACACCTTC. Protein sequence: CASSQDQEGLYGYTF.

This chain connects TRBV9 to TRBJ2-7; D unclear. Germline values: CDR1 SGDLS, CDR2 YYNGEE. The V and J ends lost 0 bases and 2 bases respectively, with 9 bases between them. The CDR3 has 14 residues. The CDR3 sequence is CASSVVAGTYEQYF. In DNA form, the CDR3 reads TGTGCCAGCAGCGTAGTGGCAGGTACCTACGAGCAGTACTTC.

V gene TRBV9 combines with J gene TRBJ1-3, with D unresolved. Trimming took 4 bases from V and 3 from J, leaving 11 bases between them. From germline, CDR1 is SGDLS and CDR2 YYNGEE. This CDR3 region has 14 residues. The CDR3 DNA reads TGTGCCAGCAGCCCAACAACGTTTGGAAACACCATATATTTT. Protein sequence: CASSPTTFGNTIYF.

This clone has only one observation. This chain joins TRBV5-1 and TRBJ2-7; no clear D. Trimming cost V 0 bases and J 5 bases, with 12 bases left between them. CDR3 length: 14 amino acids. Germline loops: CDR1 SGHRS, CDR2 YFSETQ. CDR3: CASSLERPRDEQYF. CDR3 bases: TGCGCCAGCAGCTTGGAACGGCCACGGGACGAGCAGTACTTC.

The CDR3 here is CASSLGQGAQETQYF. The CDR3 bases are TGTGCCAGCAGCTTAGGACAGGGGGCTCAAGAGACCCAGTACTTC. The rearrangement uses TRBV5-5 and TRBJ2-5; 11 bases map to TRBD1. The J segment lost 2 bases and the V segment lost 2 bases, leaving 2 bases of the junction unmatched. From germline, CDR1 is SGHKS and CDR2 YYEKEE (reference sequence). The CDR3 loop spans 15 amino acids.

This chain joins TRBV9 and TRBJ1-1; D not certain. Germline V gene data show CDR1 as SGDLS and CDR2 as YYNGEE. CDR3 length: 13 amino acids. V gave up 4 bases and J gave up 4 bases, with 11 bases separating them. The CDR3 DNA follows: TGTGCCAGCAGCCCCGAGGGAGCCACTGAAGCTTTCTTT. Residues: CASSPEGATEAFF.